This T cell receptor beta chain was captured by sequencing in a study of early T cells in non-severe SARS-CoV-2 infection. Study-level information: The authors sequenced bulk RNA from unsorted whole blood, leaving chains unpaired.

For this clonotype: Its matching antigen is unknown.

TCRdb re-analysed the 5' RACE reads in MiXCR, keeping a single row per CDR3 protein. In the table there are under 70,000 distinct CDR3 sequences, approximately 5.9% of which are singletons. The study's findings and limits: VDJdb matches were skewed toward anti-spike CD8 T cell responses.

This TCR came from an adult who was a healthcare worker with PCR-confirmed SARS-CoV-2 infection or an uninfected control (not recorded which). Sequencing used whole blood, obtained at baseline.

The CDR3 DNA is TGTGCCAGCAGTTTATCTTTGGGCTCTGGGGCCAACGTCCTGACTTTC. As protein: CASSLSLGSGANVLTF. The chain combines TRBV12-3 or TRBV12-4 with TRBJ2-6, with no clear D. Trimming pared 2 bases from V and 0 bases from J, leaving 8 bases between. This CDR3 is built from 16 residues.